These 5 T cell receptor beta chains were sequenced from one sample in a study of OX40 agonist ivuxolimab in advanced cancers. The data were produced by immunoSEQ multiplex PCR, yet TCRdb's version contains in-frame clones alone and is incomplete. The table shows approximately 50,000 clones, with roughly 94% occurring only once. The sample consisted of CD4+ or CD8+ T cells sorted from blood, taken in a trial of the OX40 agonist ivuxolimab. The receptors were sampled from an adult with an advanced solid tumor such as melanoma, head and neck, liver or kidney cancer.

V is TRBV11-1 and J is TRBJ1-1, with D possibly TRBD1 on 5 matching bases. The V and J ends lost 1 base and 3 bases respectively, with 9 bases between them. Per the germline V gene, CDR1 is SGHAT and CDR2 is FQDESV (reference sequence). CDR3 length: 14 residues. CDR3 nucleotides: TGTGCCAGCAGCTTAGGGGGCGGGGACACTGAAGCTTTCTTT. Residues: CASSLGGGDTEAFF.

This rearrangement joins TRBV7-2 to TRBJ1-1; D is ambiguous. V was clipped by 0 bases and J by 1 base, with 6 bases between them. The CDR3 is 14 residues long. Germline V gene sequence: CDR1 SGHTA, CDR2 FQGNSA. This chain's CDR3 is CASSLAISNTEAFF. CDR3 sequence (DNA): TGTGCCAGCAGCTTAGCGATTTCGAACACTGAAGCTTTCTTT.

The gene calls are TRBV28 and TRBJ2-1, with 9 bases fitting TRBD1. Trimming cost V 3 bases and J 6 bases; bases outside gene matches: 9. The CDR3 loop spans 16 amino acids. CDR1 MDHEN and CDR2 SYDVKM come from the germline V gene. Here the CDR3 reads CASSFFGTGLGNEQFF. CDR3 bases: TGTGCCAGCAGTTTCTTCGGGACAGGGCTTGGCAATGAGCAGTTCTTC.

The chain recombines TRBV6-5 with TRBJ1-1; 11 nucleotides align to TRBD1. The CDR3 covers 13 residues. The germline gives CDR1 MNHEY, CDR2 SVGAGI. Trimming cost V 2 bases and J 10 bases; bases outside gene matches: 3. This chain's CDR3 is CASSYGQGAVAFF. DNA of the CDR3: TGTGCCAGCAGTTACGGACAGGGGGCTGTAGCTTTCTTT.

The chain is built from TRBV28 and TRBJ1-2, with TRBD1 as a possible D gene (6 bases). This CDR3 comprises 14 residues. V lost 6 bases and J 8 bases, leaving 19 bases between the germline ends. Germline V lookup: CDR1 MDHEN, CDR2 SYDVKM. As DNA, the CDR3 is TGTGCCAGCAGCCGCCTCGGACAGAATTGGGGCTACACCTTC. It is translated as CASSRLGQNWGYTF.